Following are 2 T cell receptor beta chains from one sample sequenced in a study of control samples from healthy donors and cancer patients (dated by TCRdb to the early 2020s). The library was generated by the immunoSEQ multiplex PCR assay. TCRdb stores this immuneACCESS table with in-frame sequences only. Part of the clones is absent; in the studies checked, under half of the shortfall reflects unresolved V genes, and no reason is known for the rest. Here the sample has 5,500 to 8,500 clones; 76% occur a single time. The top ten clonotypes cover 16% of the sample. Sequences were obtained from formalin-fixed, paraffin-embedded tissue. Receptors originate from a male donor with melanoma.

The chain couples TRBV28 to TRBJ2-4, with TRBD2 as a possible D gene (6 bases). The germline V gene has CDR1 MDHEN and CDR2 SYDVKM. The CDR3 spans 19 residues. V was pared by 5 bases and J by 0 bases, with 23 bases between. The CDR3 DNA follows: TGTGCCAGCAGTCGGCTAGGCGTCGGGACTTCGTTAGCCAAAAACATTCAGTACTTC. This sequence encodes CASSRLGVGTSLAKNIQYF. Based on the CDR3 plus reference TRBV28 and TRBJ2-4, the full variable domain is DVKVTQSSRYLVKRTGEKVFLECVQDMDHENMFWYRQDPGLGLRLIYFSYDVKMKEKGDIPEGYSVSREKKERFSLILESASTNQTSMYLCASSRLGVGTSLAKNIQYFGAGTRLSVL.

The rearrangement joins TRBV7-8 to TRBJ2-1; either TRBD1 or TRBD2 may fit D (5 bases each). CDR1 is SGHVS, CDR2 FQNEAQ, per germline. V lost 5 bases and J lost 4, with 18 bases in between. This CDR3 comprises 16 residues. The CDR3 loop is CASSNPGPNKYNEQFF. DNA for the CDR3: TGTGCCAGCAGCAACCCGGGACCAAACAAGTACAATGAGCAGTTCTTC. Full variable domain (remainder filled in from reference TRBV7-8 and TRBJ2-1): GAGVSQSPRYKVAKRGQDVALRCDPISGHVSLFWYQQALGQGPEFLTYFQNEAQLDKSGLPSDRFFAERPEGSVSTLKIQRTQQEDSAVYLCASSNPGPNKYNEQFFGPGTRLTVL.